The 20 T cell receptor beta chains in this list originate from one sample, sequenced in a study of Ad26.COV2.S vaccination and SARS-CoV-2 variants. Treatment noted: 15 to 20 received Ad26.COV2.S at low or high dose, single or two shots; several received placebo; per-sample allocation not given. Day 63 after the first injection of vaccine or placebo was the sampling time. Libraries were prepared by immunoSEQ multiplex PCR; TCRdb keeps only in-frame clonotypes and omits some of them. The table shows roughly 300,000 clones, with roughly nine tenths occurring only once. Material: peripheral blood, obtained in a trial of Ad26.COV2.S vaccine versus placebo. These receptors came from a person aged 18-60 years who received the Ad26.COV2.S COVID-19 vaccine or a placebo.

The chain is built from TRBV19 and TRBJ1-1; possible D gene TRBD1, 5 bases. Germline V lookup: CDR1 LNHDA, CDR2 SQIVND (reference sequence). Deletions cut 6 bases from V and 3 bases from J, with 11 bases between. The CDR3 consists of 13 residues. CDR3 sequence (DNA): TGTGCCAGTAGGGAGGGGTTTGACACTGAAGCTTTCTTT. It specifies CASREGFDTEAFF. Complete variable domain (other parts from reference TRBV19 and TRBJ1-1): DGGITQSPKYLFRKEGQNVTLSCEQNLNHDAMYWYRQDPGQGLRLIYYSQIVNDFQKGDIAEGYSVSREKKESFPLTVTSAQKNPTAFYLCASREGFDTEAFFGQGTRLTVV.

V gene TRBV12-5 combines with J gene TRBJ1-5; the D is unclear. This CDR3 comprises 15 residues. V was cut by 6 bases and J by 0 bases, with 12 bases left in between. The germline V gene encodes CDR1 LGHNT and CDR2 FRNRAP. CDR3 sequence: CASGYMVNSNQPQHF. CDR3 bases: TGTGCTAGTGGCTATATGGTTAATAGCAATCAGCCCCAGCATTTT.

The chain joins TRBV21-1 to TRBJ2-2; the tabulated D call, TRBD2, remains unverified against the DNA. TRBV21-1 is designated a pseudogene. The CDR3 totals 16 residues. The CDR3 sequence is CASSSRGVVNTGELFF. In DNA form, the CDR3 reads TGTGCCAGCAGCTCACGGGGAGTGGTGAACACCGGGGAGCTGTTTTTT.

This chain links TRBV19 with TRBJ2-1; D gene uncertain. Germline V gene lookup returns CDR1 LNHDA and CDR2 SQIVND (reference sequence). Trimming shortened V by 5 bases and J by 2 bases, and 10 bases separated the two germline ends. CDR3 length equals 14 residues. CDR3 sequence (DNA): TGTGCCAGTAGTTTCGGCGGAACCTACAATGAGCAGTTCTTC. This sequence encodes CASSFGGTYNEQFF.

This rearrangement joins TRBV19 to TRBJ2-7, with D perhaps matching TRBD2 (5 bases). Deletions cut 6 bases from V and 4 bases from J, with 7 bases between. This CDR3 contains 11 residues. The germline CDR1 and CDR2 sequences are LNHDA and SQIVND (reference sequence). The CDR3 DNA sequence: TGTGCCAGTAGCGGGAAGTACGAGCAGTACTTC. Its translation: CASSGKYEQYF.

The V and J genes are TRBV5-1 and TRBJ2-3; TRBD2 matches at 7 bases. V lost 4 bases and J lost 0; bases outside the gene matches: 5. CDR1 SGHRS and CDR2 YFSETQ come from the germline V gene. The length of the CDR3 is 15 residues. CDR3 in amino acids: CASSRGSGSTDTQYF. In DNA form, the CDR3 reads TGCGCCAGCAGCCGCGGTAGCGGGAGCACAGATACGCAGTATTTT.

The chain uses TRBV7-3 and TRBJ2-3; D uncertain. V lost 1 base and J lost 0, with 5 bases in between. This CDR3 is built from 14 residues. CDR1 SGHTA and CDR2 FQGTGA come from the germline V gene. The CDR3 coding sequence is TGTGCCAGCAGCTTAAGCAGCAGCACAGATACGCAGTATTTT. It translates to CASSLSSSTDTQYF.

The chain employs TRBV10-3 and TRBJ1-5; D is uncertain. The germline V gene encodes CDR1 ENHRY and CDR2 SYGVKD. V lost 2 bases, J lost 9 bases, and 11 bases lay in between. The CDR3 extends over 13 amino acids. The CDR3 loop reads CAISEAGFGPQHF. The CDR3 DNA follows: TGTGCCATCAGTGAGGCCGGGTTCGGGCCCCAGCATTTT.

The rearrangement uses TRBV5-1 and TRBJ2-1; 7 bases match TRBD1. V gave up 5 bases and J gave up 6 bases; unmatched junction bases: 5. Germline V gene lookup returns CDR1 SGHRS and CDR2 YFSETQ. CDR3 length: 13 residues. The CDR3 DNA sequence: TGCGCCAGCAGGCCGACAGGGTTCAATGAGCAGTTCTTC. Encoded protein: CASRPTGFNEQFF.

This chain links TRBV6-5 with TRBJ1-2; unclear D gene. In germline, CDR1 is MNHEY, CDR2 SVGAGI. This CDR3 region has 13 residues. Trimming took 6 bases from V and 4 from J, leaving 12 bases between them. In DNA, the CDR3 is TGTGCCAGCAGGTTACGGGGTGGCTATGGCTACACCTTC. Residues: CASRLRGGYGYTF.

The gene calls are TRBV4-3 and TRBJ1-4; possibly TRBD1 for D (6 bases). Trimming stripped 0 bases from V and 7 bases from J, with 12 bases between. Germline CDR1 and CDR2: LGHNA and YSLEER. The CDR3 is made up of 15 amino acids. The CDR3 protein is CASSQDGGGGEKLFF. CDR3 nucleotide sequence: TGCGCCAGCAGCCAAGACGGAGGGGGTGGTGAAAAACTGTTTTTT.

The chain combines TRBV6-2 or TRBV6-3 with TRBJ2-7; TRBD1 might be the D (7 bases). V dropped 1 base and J dropped 6 bases, with 19 bases sitting between them. Germline values: CDR1 MNHEY, CDR2 SVGEGT. This CDR3 contains 16 residues. The CDR3 sequence is CASSYLQGTLSGEQYF. CDR3 DNA sequence: TGTGCCAGCAGTTACTTACAGGGGACTCTCTCCGGCGAGCAGTACTTC.

V is TRBV5-1 and J is TRBJ2-2; 10 nucleotides line up with TRBD2. The CDR3 spans 16 residues. CDR1 SGHRS and CDR2 YFSETQ come from the germline V gene. Trimming cost V 1 base and J 5 bases; bases outside gene matches: 5. The CDR3 region has the DNA TGCGCCAGCAGCTTGTTGCAGCGGGAGGGAACCGGGGAGCTGTTTTTT. The encoded protein is CASSLLQREGTGELFF.

This clone came up a few times. This chain joins TRBV28 and TRBJ2-5, with a tentative D call TRBD1 (5 bases). The CDR3 is 14 residues long. CDR1 is MDHEN, CDR2 SYDVKM, per germline. Trimming shortened V by 6 bases and J by 2 bases, and 13 bases separated the two germline ends. The CDR3 region is CASSGAGRQETQYF. The CDR3, as DNA: TGTGCCAGCAGCGGCGCAGGGCGGCAAGAGACCCAGTACTTC.

CDR3 loop: CASRLGSYSNQPQHF. CDR3 DNA sequence: TGCGCCAGCCGTTTGGGGTCCTATAGCAATCAGCCCCAGCATTTT. The chain couples TRBV23-1 to TRBJ1-5, with D unresolved. TRBV23-1 belongs to the ORF category, with a function that is uncertain. This CDR3 has 15 amino acids. The V gene lost 8 bases and the J gene lost 0 bases, with 14 bases spanning the gap.

The chain has TRBV15 and TRBJ2-3; TRBD2 agrees at 11 bases. The CDR3 sequence is 15 residues long. With 4 bases clipped from V and 3 bases from J, the junction kept 3 bases outside the gene matches. CDR1 LNHNV and CDR2 YYDKDF come from the germline V gene (reference sequence). CDR3 DNA: TGTGCCACCAGCATACGGACTAGCGGGACAGATACGCAGTATTTT. As protein: CATSIRTSGTDTQYF.

The chain links TRBV2 to TRBJ2-7, with 9 bases identical to TRBD1. The CDR3 is 16 residues long. Germline CDR1 and CDR2: SNHLY and FYNNEI. V shed 7 bases, J shed 1 base, and the junction held 11 bases outside the gene matches. As DNA, the CDR3 is TGTGCCAGCAAACCTACTCCGGGACAGGGTTCCTACGAGCAGTACTTC. This codes for CASKPTPGQGSYEQYF. Using reference TRBV2 and TRBJ2-7 for the parts outside the CDR3, the full variable domain is EPEVTQTPSHQVTQMGQEVILRCVPISNHLYFYWYRQILGQKVEFLVSFYNNEISEKSEIFDDQFSVERPDGSNFTLKIRSTKLEDSAMYFCASKPTPGQGSYEQYFGPGTRLTVT.

This sequence joins TRBV27 and TRBJ1-3; 10 bases agree with TRBD1. Germline CDR1 is MNHEY and CDR2 is SMNVEV (reference sequence). V lost 5 bases and J lost 2; bases outside the gene matches: 3. The CDR3 spans 15 residues. The CDR3 bases are TGTGCCAGCAGTCCGGGACAGGGGACTGGAAACACCATATATTTT. This encodes CASSPGQGTGNTIYF.

This clone is a singleton in its sample. The CDR3 coding sequence is TGTGCCAGCAGTTTGATACCGTCAAGGGCCTTAAACACTGAAGCTTTCTTT. Amino acids: CASSLIPSRALNTEAFF. This chain uses TRBV28 with TRBJ1-1; D remains ambiguous. This CDR3 region has 17 residues. Germline lookup yields CDR1 MDHEN and CDR2 SYDVKM. The V gene lost 3 bases and the J gene lost 2 bases, with 19 bases spanning the gap.

The chain combines TRBV19 with TRBJ2-7; D is perhaps TRBD1 (6 bases). V lost 4 bases, J lost 6 bases, and 16 bases lay in between. Germline V gene lookup returns CDR1 LNHDA and CDR2 SQIVND (reference sequence). This CDR3 is 14 amino acids long. CDR3 DNA sequence: TGTGCCAGTAGTACAATCAGGGGAAAGGTCGAGCAGTACTTC. This encodes CASSTIRGKVEQYF.